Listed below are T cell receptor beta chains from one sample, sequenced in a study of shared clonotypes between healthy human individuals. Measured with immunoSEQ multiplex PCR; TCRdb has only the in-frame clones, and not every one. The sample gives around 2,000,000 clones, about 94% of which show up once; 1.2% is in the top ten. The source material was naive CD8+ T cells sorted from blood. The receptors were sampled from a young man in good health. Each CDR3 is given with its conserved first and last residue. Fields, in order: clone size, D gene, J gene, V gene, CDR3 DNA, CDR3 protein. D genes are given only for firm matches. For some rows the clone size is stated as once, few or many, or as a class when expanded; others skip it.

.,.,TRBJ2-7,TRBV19,TGTGCCAGTAGTATAAATCTCGACTACGAGCAGTACTTC,CASSINLDYEQYF
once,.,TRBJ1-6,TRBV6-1,TGTGCCAGCAGAGGGGAAGTTTATAATTCACCCCTCCACTTT,CASRGEVYNSPLHF
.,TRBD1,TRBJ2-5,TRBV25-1,TGTGCCAGTACAGGGGGCGGTGAGACCCAGTACTTC,CASTGGGETQYF
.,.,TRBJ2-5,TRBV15,TGTGCCACCAGCCCATTGGACTCAGGCCAAGAGACCCAGTACTTC,CATSPLDSGQETQYF
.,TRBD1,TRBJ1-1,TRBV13,TGTGCCAGCAGCTCGCCGGGACAGGGGTGGCCGGGCACTGAAGCTTTCTTT,CASSSPGQGWPGTEAFF
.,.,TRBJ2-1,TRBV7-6,TGTGCCAGCAGCCAGGGGCTAGAGGGAGAGGGCTACAATGAGCAGTTCTTC,CASSQGLEGEGYNEQFF
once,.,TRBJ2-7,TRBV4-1,TGCGCCAGCAGCCAAGAGCCATACGGGACCCTCGAGCAGTACTTC,CASSQEPYGTLEQYF
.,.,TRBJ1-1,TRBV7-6,TGTGCCAGCAGCTTAAGGCAGGGTCAGAACACTGAAGCTTTCTTT,CASSLRQGQNTEAFF
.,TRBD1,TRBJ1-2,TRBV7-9,TGTGCCAGCAGCCTCGTCCCGGGACAGGGGAACTATGGCTACACCTTC,CASSLVPGQGNYGYTF
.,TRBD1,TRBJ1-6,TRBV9,TGTGCCAGCAGCGTAGCCGGGACAGGGTTTTCACCCCTCCACTTT,CASSVAGTGFSPLHF
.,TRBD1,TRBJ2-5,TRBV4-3,TGCGCCAGCAGCCCCCTGACAGGGAGCCAAGAGACCCAGTACTTC,CASSPLTGSQETQYF
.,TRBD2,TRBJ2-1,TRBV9,TGTGCCAGCAGCGTAAGGAGACTAGCGGGGTGCTCCTACAATGAGCAGTTCTTC,CASSVRRLAGCSYNEQFF
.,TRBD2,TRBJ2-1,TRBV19,TGTGCCAGTAGTACAACTAGCGGGAATGGCGATGAGCAGTTCTTC,CASSTTSGNGDEQFF
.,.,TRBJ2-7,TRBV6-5,TGTGCCAGCAGTCCTGGGACGGATGGCTCCTACGAGCAGTACTTC,CASSPGTDGSYEQYF
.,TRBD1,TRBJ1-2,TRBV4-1,TGCGCCAGCAGCCAAGTACCGGGACAGGGGGCGGATGGCTATGGCTACACCTTC,CASSQVPGQGADGYGYTF
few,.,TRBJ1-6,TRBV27,TGTGCCAGCAGTCAACAGGGTTTTAATTCACCCCTCCACTTT,CASSQQGFNSPLHF
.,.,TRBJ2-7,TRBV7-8,TGTGCCAGCACCCTAGCCGTAGGGATCAACCTTGACGAGCAGTACTTC,CASTLAVGINLDEQYF
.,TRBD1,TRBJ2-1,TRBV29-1,TGCAGCGTCGAAGGCTACAGGGGGGCCAATGAGCAGTTCTTC,CSVEGYRGANEQFF
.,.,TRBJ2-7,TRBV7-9,TGTGCCAGCAGCCACCAATCTAGCAGATCCTACGAGCAGTACTTC,CASSHQSSRSYEQYF
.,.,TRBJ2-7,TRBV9,TGTGCCAGCAGCGTAGGCGGGATCGGCGAGCAGTACTTC,CASSVGGIGEQYF
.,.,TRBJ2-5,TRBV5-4,TGTGCCAGCAGCCCGACCTTGGGAGAGACCCAGTACTTC,CASSPTLGETQYF
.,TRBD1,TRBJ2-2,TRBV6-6,TGTGCCAGCAGTTCAACAGGGGTCGGGGAGCTGTTTTTT,CASSSTGVGELFF
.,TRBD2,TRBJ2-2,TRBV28,TGTGCCAGCAGTACCGATCCGGGACTAGTGAACACCGGGGAGCTGTTTTTT,CASSTDPGLVNTGELFF
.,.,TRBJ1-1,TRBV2,TGTGCCAGCAGTGAAATAGTCGGAGGGGGTGACACTGAAGCTTTCTTT,CASSEIVGGGDTEAFF
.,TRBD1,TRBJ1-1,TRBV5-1,TGCGCCAGCAGCTTGGACAGGGGTTACATGAACACTGAAGCTTTCTTT,CASSLDRGYMNTEAFF
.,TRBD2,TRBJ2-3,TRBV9,TGTGCCAGCAGCCCCCCCCTCGGGGGGGTATCAGATACGCAGTATTTT,CASSPPLGGVSDTQYF
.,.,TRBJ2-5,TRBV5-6,TGTGCCAGCAGCTTTGGCTCAGCAATGGAGACCCAGTACTTC,CASSFGSAMETQYF
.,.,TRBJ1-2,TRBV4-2,TGTGCCAGCAGCCAAAAGGGACTTGCGGATGGCTACACCTTC,CASSQKGLADGYTF
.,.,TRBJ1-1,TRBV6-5,TGTGCCAGCAGTTTAGGGGTTAACACTGAAGCTTTCTTT,CASSLGVNTEAFF
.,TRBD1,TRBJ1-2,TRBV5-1,TGCGCCAGCAGCTTGAACAGGGGAGAGGCAAACTATGGCTACACCTTC,CASSLNRGEANYGYTF
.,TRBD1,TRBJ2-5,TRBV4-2,TGTGCCAGCAGCCAAGAAACGACAGGGTATTTGGAGACCCAGTACTTC,CASSQETTGYLETQYF
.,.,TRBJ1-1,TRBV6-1,TGTGCCAGCAGTGAAGTCAGACCCACTGAAGCTTTCTTT,CASSEVRPTEAFF
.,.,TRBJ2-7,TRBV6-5,TGTGCCAGCAGTTCTACCCCGCTAGGGGTGGAAGAGCAGTACTTC,CASSSTPLGVEEQYF
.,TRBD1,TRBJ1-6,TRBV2,TGTGCCAGCAGTGACAGGGGGCAGGGTTCACCCCTCCACTTT,CASSDRGQGSPLHF
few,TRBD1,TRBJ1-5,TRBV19,TGTGCCAGTCAATTCGACAGGGATGGCAATCAGCCCCAGCATTTT,CASQFDRDGNQPQHF
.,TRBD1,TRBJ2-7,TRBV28,TGTGCCAGCAGCGTCGGGACAGGGACCTACGAGCAGTACTTC,CASSVGTGTYEQYF
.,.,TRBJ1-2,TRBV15,TGTGCCACCAGCAAGGATCTCCTGGTAACGGGAGCTAACTATGGCTACACCTTC,CATSKDLLVTGANYGYTF
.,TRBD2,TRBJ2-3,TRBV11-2,TGTGCCAGCAGCTTAGGGACTAGCAGCACAGATACGCAGTATTTT,CASSLGTSSTDTQYF
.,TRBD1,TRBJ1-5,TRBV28,TGTGCCAGCAGTTCGGACAGGGTCCTATATAGCAATCAGCCCCAGCATTTT,CASSSDRVLYSNQPQHF
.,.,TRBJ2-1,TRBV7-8,TGTGCCAGCAGCTTATTTACTGCGATCTCCTACAATGAGCAGTTCTTC,CASSLFTAISYNEQFF
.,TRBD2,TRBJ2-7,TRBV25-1,TGTGCCAGCAGTGAATCGGGGGGTTCCTACGAGCAGTACTTC,CASSESGGSYEQYF
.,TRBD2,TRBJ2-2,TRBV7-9,TGTGCCAGCAGCCCCGGGACTAGCGGGAGGGCCTGGAACACCGGGGAGCTGTTTTTT,CASSPGTSGRAWNTGELFF
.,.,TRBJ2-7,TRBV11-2,TGTGCCAGCTCGGGGATTGGCGATTCCTACGAGCAGTACTTC,CASSGIGDSYEQYF
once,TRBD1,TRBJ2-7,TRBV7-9,TGTGCCAGCAGCCCTAGGGACAGGGGCCCCTACGAGCAGTACTTC,CASSPRDRGPYEQYF
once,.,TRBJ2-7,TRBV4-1,TGCGCCAGCAGCCAGTCCGACGGCTACGAGCAGTACTTC,CASSQSDGYEQYF
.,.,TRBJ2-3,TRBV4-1,TGCGCCAGCAGCCAGGCAGGGAGTTCAGATACGCAGTATTTT,CASSQAGSSDTQYF
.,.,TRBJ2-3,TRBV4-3,TGCGCCAGCAGCCAAGATGGGAGCGGACATGCAGATACGCAGTATTTT,CASSQDGSGHADTQYF
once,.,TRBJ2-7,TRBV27,TGTGCCAGCAGTTTGGGACTCAGTTACGAGCAGTACTTC,CASSLGLSYEQYF
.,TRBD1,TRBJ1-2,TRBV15,TGTGCCACCACACGACAGGGGCTAGATGGCTACACCTTC,CATTRQGLDGYTF
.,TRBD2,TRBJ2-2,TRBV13,TGTGCCAGCAGATCTCCCGGACTAGCGGGAGTTGTGGAGCTGTTTTTT,CASRSPGLAGVVELFF
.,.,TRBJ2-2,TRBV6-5,TGTGCCAGCAGTTACAGTCAGGGGGGCACCGGGGAGCTGTTTTTT,CASSYSQGGTGELFF
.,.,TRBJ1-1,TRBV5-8,TGTGCCAGCAGGGCTTACACTGAAGCTTTCTTT,CASRAYTEAFF
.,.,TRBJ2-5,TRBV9,TGTGCCAGCAGCTCACGAGAAGAGACCCAGTACTTC,CASSSREETQYF
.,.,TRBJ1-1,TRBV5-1,TGCGCCAGCAGCTTCTCTTCGGGGGAAGCTTTCTTT,CASSFSSGEAFF
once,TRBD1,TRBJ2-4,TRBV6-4,TGTGCCAGCAGCGAGGGACAGCCACTAGCCAAAAACATTCAGTACTTC,CASSEGQPLAKNIQYF
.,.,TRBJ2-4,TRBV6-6,TGTGCCAGTACCGCTTCAGAGGGAGACATTCAGTACTTC,CASTASEGDIQYF
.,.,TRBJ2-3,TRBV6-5,TGTGCCAGCACCGGTCTCGACGGCACAGATACGCAGTATTTT,CASTGLDGTDTQYF
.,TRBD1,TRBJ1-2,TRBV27,TGTGCCAGCAGTTCGATGACAGGGGATGGCTACACCTTC,CASSSMTGDGYTF